Below, 14 T cell receptor beta chains from the same sample are listed, as sequenced in a study of T cells in Graves' hyperthyroidism and ophthalmopathy. TCR beta CDR3 region amplification was performed from RNA transcripts. First-round RT-PCR with HTBI primers amplified the TCR CDR3 region. One entry per CDR3 protein results from TCRdb running MiXCR on the multiplex PCR reads. The profile covers approximately 530,000 distinct CDR3 sequences, with about a sixth appearing a single time and under 20% taken by the ten largest. The sequenced sample was blood. These receptors were obtained from a woman under 30 with Graves' hyperthyroidism.

Ten or more counts support this clonotype. The chain employs TRBV20-1 and TRBJ1-1; D may be TRBD1 (6 bases). The V and J ends lost 2 bases and 1 base respectively, with 14 bases between them. Germline lookup yields CDR1 DFQATT and CDR2 SNEGSKA (reference sequence). CDR3 length equals 15 residues. The CDR3 spells CSARPQTGGNTEAFF. The CDR3 nucleotides read TGCAGTGCTAGACCGCAGACAGGTGGGAACACTGAAGCTTTCTTT.

As concerns this clonotype: The junction shows a germline mismatch at one end, possibly a read error. The chain combines TRBV5-1 with TRBJ2-3; D is unresolved. Germline V gene data show CDR1 as SGHRS and CDR2 as YFSETQ. The CDR3 consists of 11 residues. CDR3 residues: CTSSFEDTQYF. The CDR3, as DNA: TGCACCAGCAGCTTCGAAGATACGCAGTATTTT.

This clonotype came up a few times. V and J are TRBV6-1 and TRBJ1-6; 7 bases line up with TRBD1. The V gene end was trimmed by 6 bases and the J gene end by 2 bases; junction bases not matched to a gene: 7. CDR3 length: 16 residues. Germline CDR1 and CDR2: MNHNS and SASEGT. In DNA, the CDR3 is TGTGCCAGCAGGATAGACAGGGCTACCTATAATTCACCCCTCCACTTT. Protein product: CASRIDRATYNSPLHF.

The chain joins TRBV4-3 to TRBJ2-5; no reliable D call. The CDR3 has 14 amino acids. Per germline, CDR1 LGHNA and CDR2 YSLEER. Trimming took 1 base from V and 4 from J, leaving 10 bases between them. CDR3 protein: CASSQGGRLETQYF. The CDR3 DNA sequence: TGCGCCAGCAGCCAAGGTGGTCGTTTAGAGACCCAGTACTTC.

This clonotype was recorded a few times. The chain uses TRBV18 and TRBJ2-7; D is unresolved. The CDR3 has 15 amino acids. V was clipped by 4 bases and J by 1 base, with 14 bases between them. In germline, CDR1 is KGHSH, CDR2 LQKENI. The CDR3, as DNA: TGTGCCAGCTCACTAGAAGATAGACTTTCCTACGAGCAGTACTTC. This encodes CASSLEDRLSYEQYF.

This clonotype turned up a few times. The rearrangement joins TRBV6-5 to TRBJ2-7; D perhaps matches TRBD1 (6 bases). Germline V CDR1 and CDR2: MNHEY, SVGAGI. The CDR3 length is 13 residues. V was pared by 2 bases and J by 5 bases, with 10 bases between. DNA of the CDR3: TGTGCCAGCAGTTACAGGGACAAAAACGAGCAGTACTTC. Translation: CASSYRDKNEQYF.

The chain couples TRBV15 to TRBJ2-3; perhaps TRBD1 as D (5 bases). Germline V gene data show CDR1 as LNHNV and CDR2 as YYDKDF (reference sequence). The CDR3 extends over 14 amino acids. V was pared by 3 bases and J by 2 bases, with 9 bases between. CDR3 bases: TGTGCCACCAGCAGTGACAGTTCCACAGATACGCAGTATTTT. This sequence encodes CATSSDSSTDTQYF.

This clonotype was observed a few times. This chain connects TRBV2 to TRBJ1-4, with 7 positions matching TRBD1. The CDR3 is 14 residues long. The germline CDR1 and CDR2 sequences are SNHLY and FYNNEI. The trim removed 5 bases at V and 7 bases at J, leaving 7 bases unmatched. The chain's CDR3 is CASSSDRASEKLFF. The CDR3 DNA reads as TGTGCCAGCAGTAGCGACAGGGCGAGTGAAAAACTGTTTTTT.

The sample holds many counts of this clonotype. The V and J genes are TRBV12-3 or TRBV12-4 and TRBJ1-1; unclear D gene. CDR3 length equals 13 residues. V lost 4 bases, J lost 8 bases, and 14 bases lay in between. Here the CDR3 reads CASSYRLGSEAFF. CDR3 sequence (DNA): TGTGCCAGCAGTTATCGTTTAGGCAGCGAAGCTTTCTTT.

This clonotype has ten or more counts. The V and J genes are TRBV7-9 and TRBJ2-5; TRBD1 is a possible D gene (6 bases). Germline-derived CDR1 and CDR2 are SEHNR and FQNEAQ (reference sequence). The CDR3 sequence is 14 residues long. Trimming removed 5 bases from V and 3 bases from J, with 13 bases in between. Here the CDR3 DNA reads TGTGCCAGCAGCATCGACAGGCGAGAAGAGACCCAGTACTTC. This codes for CASSIDRREETQYF.

This clonotype was seen many times. The rearrangement uses TRBV29-1 and TRBJ1-1; unclear D gene. This CDR3 has 12 amino acids. Germline CDR1 reads SQVTM; CDR2 reads ANQGSEA. Trimming took off 7 bases at V and 1 base at J, with 10 bases between the two ends. CDR3: CSAVVWNTEAFF. The CDR3 DNA follows: TGCAGCGCTGTCGTGTGGAACACTGAAGCTTTCTTT.

This clonotype has just a few counts. V is TRBV7-8 and J is TRBJ1-5, with TRBD1 identical over 7 bases. The CDR3 totals 15 residues. The germline CDR1 and CDR2 sequences are SGHVS and FQNEAQ. V lost 2 bases and J lost 3; bases outside the gene matches: 4. Here the CDR3 reads CASSLFTGANQPQHF. The CDR3 DNA reads as TGTGCCAGCAGCTTATTCACAGGGGCCAATCAGCCCCAGCATTTT.

In this sample, this clonotype turned up many times. This chain uses TRBV7-2 with TRBJ2-3; tentatively, D is TRBD2 (6 bases). CDR3 length equals 16 residues. V gave up 1 base and J gave up 2 bases, with 13 bases separating them. Germline V gene lookup returns CDR1 SGHTA and CDR2 FQGNSA. This CDR3 is CASSLEASEVTDTQYF. The CDR3 DNA is TGTGCCAGCAGCTTAGAGGCTAGCGAGGTCACAGATACGCAGTATTTT.

The chain combines TRBV9 with TRBJ2-3, with 8 nucleotides matching TRBD2. CDR3 length equals 16 residues. J lost 2 bases, V lost 3 bases, and 8 bases had no gene match. In germline, CDR1 is SGDLS, CDR2 YYNGEE. CDR3 coding DNA: TGTGCCAGCAGCGCAGGTACTAGCGGACACACAGATACGCAGTATTTT. It translates to CASSAGTSGHTDTQYF.